This entry concerns a single TCR beta chain. The treatment here: oral pan-JAK inhibitor, 5-10 mg twice daily. The sample comes from a study of CD8+ T cells in alopecia areata. Sequencing templates came from extracted RNA that was reverse transcribed into cDNA. TCRdb's table, derived via immunoSEQ multiplex PCR, lists solely in-frame clones and lacks some. The data hold about 160,000 clones, with about three fifths observed a single time. The CDR3 loop spans 12 amino acids. V was cut by 5 bases and J by 8 bases, with 15 bases left in between. The germline V gene has CDR1 GTSNPN and CDR2 SVGIG (reference sequence).

Sequenced material: CD4+ T cells sorted from blood, taken at week 4, from a patient treated with tofacitinib. The TCR comes from a human donor with alopecia areata. The chain couples TRBV30 to TRBJ1-2, with a tentative D call TRBD1 (6 bases). CDR3 amino acids: CAWPGTPSGYTF. CDR3 bases: TGTGCCTGGCCCGGGACACCGTCCGGCTACACCTTC.